This T cell receptor (beta chain) was found in a study of blood T cells in healthy people across ages. This clonotype was counted a few times. A second about 7 to 12 cycle PCR used barcoded and J-beta primers. One entry per CDR3 protein results from TCRdb running MiXCR on the 5' RACE reads. Of 1.4 million to 1.5 million distinct CDR3 sequences detected, around 42% appear once; the ten largest clones hold under 8%. With 5 bases removed from V and 2 bases from J, the gap between germline ends came to 16 bases. Germline values: CDR1 KGHSH, CDR2 LQKENI. The CDR3 spans 15 residues. The receptor's source is a woman between 18 and 29 years old in good health. The chain carries TRBV18 and TRBJ2-7; tentatively, D is TRBD1 (6 bases). The sequenced material came from blood. In DNA, the CDR3 is TGTGCCAGCTCATCCTCCGGGACACTCCCCTACGAGCAGTACTTC. Translation gives CASSSSGTLPYEQYF.